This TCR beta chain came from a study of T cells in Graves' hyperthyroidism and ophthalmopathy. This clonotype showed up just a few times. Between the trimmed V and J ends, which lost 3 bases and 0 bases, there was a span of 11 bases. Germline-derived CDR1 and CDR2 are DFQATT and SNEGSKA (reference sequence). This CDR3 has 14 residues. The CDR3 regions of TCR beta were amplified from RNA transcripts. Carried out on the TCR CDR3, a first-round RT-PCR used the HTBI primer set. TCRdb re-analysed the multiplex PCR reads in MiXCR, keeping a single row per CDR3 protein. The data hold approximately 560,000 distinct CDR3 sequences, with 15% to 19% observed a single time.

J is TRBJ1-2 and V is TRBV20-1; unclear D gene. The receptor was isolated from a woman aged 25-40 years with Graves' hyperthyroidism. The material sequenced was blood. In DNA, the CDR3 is TGCAGTGCTAGGGAAACAGTAGCTAACTATGGCTACACCTTC. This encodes CSARETVANYGYTF.